The clone carrying this T cell receptor beta chain occurred many times. Its target is not known. These data belong to a study of beta chain features in type 1 diabetes. Study-wide results and limits: Among all four CD4+ subsets, Type 1 diabetes patients had TCRB CDR3s that were moderately but significantly shorter.

Reverse transcription of all isolated RNA meant that expressed TCRB transcripts were sequenced. The assay was immunoSEQ multiplex PCR, and TCRdb's table has in-frame clones only and misses some. The data hold a few hundred thousand clones, with around 9.6% observed a single time. The CDR3 is 11 amino acids. Germline CDR1 reads ENHRY; CDR2 reads SYGVKD. Trimming pared 8 bases from V and 1 base from J, leaving 4 bases between. The rearrangement uses TRBV10-3 and TRBJ2-3; D uncertain. The source is a man aged 25-45 years with type 1 diabetes. The sequenced sample was central memory CD4+ T cells from blood. The CDR3 spells CAIRGTDTQYF. For the CDR3, the DNA is TGTGCCATCCGGGGCACAGATACGCAGTATTTT.